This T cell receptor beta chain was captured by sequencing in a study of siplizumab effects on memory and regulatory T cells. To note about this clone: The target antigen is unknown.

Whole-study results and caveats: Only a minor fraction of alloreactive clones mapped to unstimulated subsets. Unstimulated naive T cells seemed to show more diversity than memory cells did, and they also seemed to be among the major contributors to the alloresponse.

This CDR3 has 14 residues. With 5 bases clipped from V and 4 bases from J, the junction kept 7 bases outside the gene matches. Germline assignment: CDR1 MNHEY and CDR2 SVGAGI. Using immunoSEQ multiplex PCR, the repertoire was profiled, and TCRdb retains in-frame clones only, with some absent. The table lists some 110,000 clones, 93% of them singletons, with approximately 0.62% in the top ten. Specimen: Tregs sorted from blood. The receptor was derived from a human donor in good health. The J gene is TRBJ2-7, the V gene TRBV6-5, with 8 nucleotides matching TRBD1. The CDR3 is CASSPATGGYEQYF. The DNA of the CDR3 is TGTGCCAGCAGTCCAGCAACAGGGGGGTACGAGCAGTACTTC.